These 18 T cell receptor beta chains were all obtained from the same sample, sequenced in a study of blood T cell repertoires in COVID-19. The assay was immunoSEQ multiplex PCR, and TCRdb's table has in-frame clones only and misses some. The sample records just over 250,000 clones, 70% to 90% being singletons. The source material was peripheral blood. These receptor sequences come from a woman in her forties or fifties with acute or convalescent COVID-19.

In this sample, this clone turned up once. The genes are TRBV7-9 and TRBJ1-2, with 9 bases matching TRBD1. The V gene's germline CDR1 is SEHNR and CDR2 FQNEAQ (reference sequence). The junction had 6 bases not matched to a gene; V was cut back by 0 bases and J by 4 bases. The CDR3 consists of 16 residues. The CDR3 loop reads CASSLAGQGLSYGYTF. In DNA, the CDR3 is TGTGCCAGCAGCTTAGCCGGACAGGGGCTCAGCTATGGCTACACCTTC.

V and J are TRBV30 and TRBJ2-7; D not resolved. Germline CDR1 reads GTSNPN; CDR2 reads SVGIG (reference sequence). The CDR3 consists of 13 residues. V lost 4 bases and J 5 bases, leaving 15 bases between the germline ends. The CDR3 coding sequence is TGTGCCTGGACCCCGAACGGTCCCGACGAGCAGTACTTC. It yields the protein CAWTPNGPDEQYF.

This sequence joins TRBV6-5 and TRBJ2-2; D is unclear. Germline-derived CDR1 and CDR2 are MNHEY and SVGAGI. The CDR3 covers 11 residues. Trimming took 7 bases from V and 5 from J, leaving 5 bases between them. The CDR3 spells CASMSTGELFF. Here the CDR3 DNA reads TGTGCCAGCATGAGTACCGGGGAGCTGTTTTTT.

CDR3 sequence reads: CASSFATPIDKTYEQYF. DNA of the CDR3: TGTGCCAGCAGTTTCGCTACACCGATTGACAAAACCTACGAGCAGTACTTC. The chain uses TRBV28 and TRBJ2-7; D is ambiguous. V was shortened by 3 bases and J by 2 bases, with 20 bases between the two germline ends. The CDR3 sequence is 17 residues long. Looked up from germline, CDR1 is MDHEN and CDR2 is SYDVKM.

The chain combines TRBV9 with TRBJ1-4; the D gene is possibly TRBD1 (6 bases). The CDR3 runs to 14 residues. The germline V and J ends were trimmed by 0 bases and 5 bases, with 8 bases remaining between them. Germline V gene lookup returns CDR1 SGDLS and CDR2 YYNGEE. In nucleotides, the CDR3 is TGTGCCAGCAGCGTAGACAGGGCGAATGAAAAACTGTTTTTT. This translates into CASSVDRANEKLFF. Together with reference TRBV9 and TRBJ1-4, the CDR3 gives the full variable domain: DSGVTQTPKHLITATGQRVTLRCSPRSGDLSVYWYQQSLDQGLQFLIQYYNGEERAKGNILERFSAQQFPDLHSELNLSSLELGDSALYFCASSVDRANEKLFFGSGTQLSVL.

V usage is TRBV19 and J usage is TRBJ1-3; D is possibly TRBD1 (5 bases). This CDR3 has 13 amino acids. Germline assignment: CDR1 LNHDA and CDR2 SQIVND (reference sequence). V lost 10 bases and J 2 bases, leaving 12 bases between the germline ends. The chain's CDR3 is CATGEAAGNTIYF. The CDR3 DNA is TGTGCCACGGGGGAGGCAGCTGGAAACACCATATATTTT.

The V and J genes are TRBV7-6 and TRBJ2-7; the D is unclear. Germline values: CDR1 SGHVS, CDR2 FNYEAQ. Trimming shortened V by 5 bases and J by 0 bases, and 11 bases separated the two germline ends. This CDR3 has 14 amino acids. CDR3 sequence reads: CASSPVESSYEQYF. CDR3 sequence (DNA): TGTGCCAGCAGCCCTGTAGAGAGCTCCTACGAGCAGTACTTC.

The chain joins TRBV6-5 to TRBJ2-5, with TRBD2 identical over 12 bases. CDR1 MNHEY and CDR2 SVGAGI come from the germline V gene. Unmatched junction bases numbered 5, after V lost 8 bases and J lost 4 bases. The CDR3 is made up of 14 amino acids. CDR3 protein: CASSGLAGRETQYF. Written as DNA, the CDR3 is TGTGCCAGCTCAGGACTAGCGGGAAGAGAGACCCAGTACTTC.

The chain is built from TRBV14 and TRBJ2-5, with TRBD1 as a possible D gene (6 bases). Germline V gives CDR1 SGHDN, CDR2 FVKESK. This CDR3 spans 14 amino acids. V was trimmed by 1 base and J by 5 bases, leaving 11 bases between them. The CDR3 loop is CASSQGGGRETQYF. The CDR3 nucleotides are TGTGCCAGCAGCCAAGGTGGGGGCCGGGAGACCCAGTACTTC.

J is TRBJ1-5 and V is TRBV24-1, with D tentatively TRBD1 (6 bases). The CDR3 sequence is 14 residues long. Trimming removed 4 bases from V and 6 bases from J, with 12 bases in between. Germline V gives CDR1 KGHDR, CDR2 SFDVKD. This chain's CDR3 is CATSDPQGSQPQHF. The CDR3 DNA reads TGTGCCACCAGTGACCCCCAGGGGAGTCAGCCCCAGCATTTT.

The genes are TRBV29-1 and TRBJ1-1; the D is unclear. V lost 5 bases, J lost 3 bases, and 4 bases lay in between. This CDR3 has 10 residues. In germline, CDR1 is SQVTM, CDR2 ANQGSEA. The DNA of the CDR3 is TGCAGCGTTCGGGACACTGAAGCTTTCTTT. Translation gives CSVRDTEAFF.

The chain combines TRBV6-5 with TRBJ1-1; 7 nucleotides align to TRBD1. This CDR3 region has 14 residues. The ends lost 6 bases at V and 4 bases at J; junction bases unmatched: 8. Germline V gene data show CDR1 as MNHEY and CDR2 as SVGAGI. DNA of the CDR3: TGTGCCAGCAGGCCCGCCGACAGGGTCACTGAAGCTTTCTTT. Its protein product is CASRPADRVTEAFF.

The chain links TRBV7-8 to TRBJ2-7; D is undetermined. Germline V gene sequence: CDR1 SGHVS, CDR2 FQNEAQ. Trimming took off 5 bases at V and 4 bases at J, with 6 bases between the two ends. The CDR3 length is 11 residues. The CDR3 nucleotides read TGTGCCAGCAGCCCCAGATACGAGCAGTACTTC. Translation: CASSPRYEQYF.

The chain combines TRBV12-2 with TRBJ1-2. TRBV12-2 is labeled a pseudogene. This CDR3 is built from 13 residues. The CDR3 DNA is TGTGCAAGTCGCTTAGTCCCTCCCGATGGCTACACCTTC. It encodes CASRLVPPDGYTF.

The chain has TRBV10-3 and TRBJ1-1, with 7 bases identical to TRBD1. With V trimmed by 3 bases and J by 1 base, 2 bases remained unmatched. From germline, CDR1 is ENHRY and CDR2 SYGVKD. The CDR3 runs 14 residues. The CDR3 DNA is TGTGCCATCAGTGAAGGGGGCGCGAACACTGAAGCTTTCTTT. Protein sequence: CAISEGGANTEAFF.

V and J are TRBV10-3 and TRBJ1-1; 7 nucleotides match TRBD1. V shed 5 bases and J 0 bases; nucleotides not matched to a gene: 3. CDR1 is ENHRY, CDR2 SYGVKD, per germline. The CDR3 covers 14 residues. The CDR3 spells CAISLQGMNTEAFF. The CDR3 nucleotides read TGTGCCATCAGTCTACAGGGGATGAACACTGAAGCTTTCTTT.

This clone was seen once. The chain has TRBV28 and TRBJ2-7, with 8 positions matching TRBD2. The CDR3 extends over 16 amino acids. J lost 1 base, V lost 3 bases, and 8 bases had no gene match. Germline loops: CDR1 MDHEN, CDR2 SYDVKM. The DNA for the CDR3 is TGTGCCAGCAGTTTCTCACTAGCGGAACCTTCCTACGAGCAGTACTTC. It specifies CASSFSLAEPSYEQYF.

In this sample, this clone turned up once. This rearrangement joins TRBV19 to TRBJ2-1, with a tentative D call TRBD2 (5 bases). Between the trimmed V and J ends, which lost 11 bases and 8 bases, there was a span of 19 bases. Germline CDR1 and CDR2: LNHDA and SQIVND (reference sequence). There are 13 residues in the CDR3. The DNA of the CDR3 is TGTGCCTTACTTACAGCAGGAGGAGATGAGCAGTTCTTC. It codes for CALLTAGGDEQFF.